The 22 T cell receptor beta chains reported below all come from one sample, sequenced in a study of spatial heterogeneity in lung cancer. From the 5' RACE reads, TCRdb called clonotypes with MiXCR, one entry per CDR3 protein. The data show about 4,900 distinct CDR3 sequences, over 20% seen once. Study-wide results and caveats: Counts of expanded intratumoral alpha and beta TCRs tracked tumor mutation counts.

Time point described: sample taken at primary tumor resection. Their cognate antigens are unknown. The material was lung tumor tissue, obtained at surgery. The receptors shown here come from a male donor with early-stage non-small cell lung cancer.

Turning to this clonotype: Germline is not matched at one junction end, which may reflect a read error. The V gene is TRBV6-6, the J gene TRBJ1-6; TRBD1 matches 9 bases. Germline V gene data show CDR1 as MNHNY and CDR2 as SVGAGI (reference sequence). The CDR3 totals 14 residues. The chain's CDR3 is CVSSRDRDNSPLHF. DNA for the CDR3: TGTGTCAGCTCCCGGGACAGGGATAATTCACCCCTCCACTTT.

This rearrangement joins TRBV28 to TRBJ1-1; D may be TRBD1 (6 bases). V was shortened by 3 bases and J by 5 bases, with 13 bases between the two germline ends. This CDR3 has 14 residues. Germline CDR1 MDHEN, CDR2 SYDVKM. CDR3 bases: TGTGCCAGCAGTTTTGGGGGGGCTGGGACTGAAGCTTTCTTT. It is translated as CASSFGGAGTEAFF.

This clonotype is medium-sized (0.01 to 0.1%) in the sample. The rearrangement joins TRBV27 to TRBJ2-5; no clear D. This CDR3 has 13 amino acids. V lost 5 bases and J lost 2, with 9 bases in between. Germline lookup yields CDR1 MNHEY and CDR2 SMNVEV (reference sequence). The CDR3 here is CASSRVVQETQYF. CDR3 in DNA: TGTGCCAGCAGTCGGGTTGTACAAGAGACCCAGTACTTC.

Relative to its sample, this clonotype is medium-sized. V is TRBV29-1 and J is TRBJ2-5, with TRBD1 matching over 8 bases. After removal of 4 bases from V and 1 base from J, the junction contained 5 bases not matched to a gene. Germline lookup yields CDR1 SQVTM and CDR2 ANQGSEA. There are 14 residues in the CDR3. The CDR3 sequence is CSVGTGYPQETQYF. As DNA, the CDR3 is TGCAGCGTTGGGACAGGGTACCCCCAAGAGACCCAGTACTTC.

This clonotype is classed as medium-sized. The chain is built from TRBV29-1 and TRBJ2-3, with D unresolved. The CDR3 is 13 residues long. CDR1 and CDR2 (germline): SQVTM, ANQGSEA. V was trimmed by 4 bases and J by 8 bases, leaving 16 bases between them. This CDR3 reads CSVVGSVRATQYF. The DNA for the CDR3 is TGCAGCGTTGTGGGGTCCGTTCGTGCTACGCAGTATTTT.

This clonotype ranks as large. The chain joins TRBV7-2 to TRBJ2-7; D uncertain. The CDR3 sequence is 11 residues long. V was pared by 4 bases and J by 3 bases, with 4 bases between. From germline, CDR1 is SGHTA and CDR2 FQGNSA. The CDR3 spells CASSSRYEQYF. CDR3 nucleotides: TGTGCCAGCAGCTCACGCTACGAGCAGTACTTC.

The V gene is TRBV20-1, the J gene TRBJ2-7; the match to TRBD2 covers 9 bases. This CDR3 is built from 14 residues. V trimming: 3 bases; J trimming: 2 bases; junction bases outside the gene matches: 5. Germline assignment: CDR1 DFQATT and CDR2 SNEGSKA (reference sequence). The DNA for the CDR3 is TGCAGTGCTAGGGCGGGAGGGCCCGCCTACGAGCAGTACTTC. Translating gives CSARAGGPAYEQYF.

The CDR3 loop is CSARRQGVSTNEKLFF. For the CDR3, the DNA is TGCAGTGCTAGGAGACAGGGGGTCTCAACTAATGAAAAACTGTTTTTT. This rearrangement joins TRBV20-1 to TRBJ1-4, with 9 nucleotides matching TRBD1. This CDR3 contains 16 residues. V lost 3 bases to trimming and J lost 0 bases; unmatched junction nucleotides: 5. Germline V gives CDR1 DFQATT, CDR2 SNEGSKA (reference sequence).

This clonotype was observed at least ten times. The chain carries TRBV20-1 and TRBJ2-1; D possibly matches TRBD1 or TRBD2 (6 bases each). Trimming stripped 6 bases from V and 4 bases from J, with 16 bases between. CDR3 length equals 14 residues. Germline V lookup: CDR1 DFQATT, CDR2 SNEGSKA (reference sequence). For the CDR3, the DNA is TGCAGTGCCCTTATGGGGGGCAATTACAATGAGCAGTTCTTC. Its translation is CSALMGGNYNEQFF.

This clonotype came up once. V is TRBV13 and J is TRBJ2-5; weak D call: TRBD2 (6 bases). V was trimmed by 5 bases and J by 5 bases, leaving 15 bases between them. Looked up from germline, CDR1 is PRHDT and CDR2 is FYEKMQ (reference sequence). This CDR3 spans 14 amino acids. DNA for the CDR3: TGTGCCAGCAGCCCTCCCGGGAGTCTCGAGACCCAGTACTTC. Translated: CASSPPGSLETQYF.

This clonotype ranks as medium-sized (0.01 to 0.1%). The chain recombines TRBV18 with TRBJ2-1, with D perhaps matching TRBD1 (6 bases). Germline V lookup: CDR1 KGHSH, CDR2 LQKENI. The CDR3 length is 13 residues. Trimming took off 6 bases at V and 4 bases at J, with 10 bases between the two ends. CDR3 DNA sequence: TGTGCCAGCTCCCAAACAGGGTACAATGAGCAGTTCTTC. Its translation is CASSQTGYNEQFF.

In its sample, this clonotype ranks as medium-sized. V is TRBV7-7 and J is TRBJ2-3, with a tentative D call TRBD1 (6 bases). CDR3 size: 14 residues. Germline loops: CDR1 SSHAT, CDR2 FNYEAQ (reference sequence). The germline V and J ends were trimmed by 1 base and 2 bases, with 7 bases remaining between them. Here the CDR3 DNA reads TGTGCCAGCAGCTTAGTGGGGGCCACAGATACGCAGTATTTT. This codes for CASSLVGATDTQYF.

The V and J genes are TRBV2 and TRBJ1-2; D may be TRBD1 (6 bases). Trimming removed 6 bases at V and 4 bases at J, with 15 bases between. The V gene's germline CDR1 is SNHLY and CDR2 FYNNEI. CDR3 length: 14 residues. The CDR3 nucleotides are TGTGCCAGCAGACCTCGACAGGCCTTCTATGGCTACACCTTC. Its protein is CASRPRQAFYGYTF.

Here the CDR3 DNA reads TGTGCCAGCAGATCGGGACAGGGGAGTGAGCAGTTCTTC. Translating gives CASRSGQGSEQFF. This sequence joins TRBV6-2 or TRBV6-3 and TRBJ2-1; TRBD1 agrees at 10 bases. Germline V lookup: CDR1 MNHEY, CDR2 SVGEGT. After removal of 6 bases from V and 9 bases from J, the junction contained 5 bases not matched to a gene. There are 13 residues in the CDR3.

By its share, this clonotype is medium-sized. At one end the junction does not follow the germline gene, possibly because of a read error. The gene calls are TRBV19 and TRBJ2-3, with D perhaps given as TRBD1 or TRBD2 (6 bases each). CDR1 and CDR2 from the germline V gene are LNHDA and SQIVND (reference sequence). The CDR3 consists of 15 residues. As DNA, the CDR3 is TGTTCCAGTGCTAACGAGCCACGGGGGCGAGATACGCAGTATTTT. Amino acid sequence: CSSANEPRGRDTQYF.

By sample share, this clonotype is medium-sized. The genes are TRBV5-1 and TRBJ2-5, with a weak D call TRBD1 (6 bases). V gave up 5 bases and J gave up 1 base, with 12 bases separating them. Germline V CDR1 and CDR2: SGHRS, YFSETQ. The CDR3 consists of 14 residues. In DNA, the CDR3 is TGCGCCAGCAGTTGGACAGCAGGCCAAGAGACCCAGTACTTC. Translated: CASSWTAGQETQYF.

This clonotype occurred once. The chain links TRBV10-1 to TRBJ2-3; no definite D call. Trimming removed 4 bases at V and 1 base at J, with 12 bases between. CDR3 length: 15 amino acids. Per the germline V gene, CDR1 is WNHNN and CDR2 is SYGVQD (reference sequence). The CDR3 DNA reads as TGCGCCAGCAGTGCGGGCCAGTCCGGCACAGATACGCAGTATTTT. It codes for CASSAGQSGTDTQYF.

In its sample, this clonotype ranks as medium-sized. The gene calls are TRBV19 and TRBJ1-5; D is perhaps TRBD1 (6 bases). Trimming removed 4 bases at V and 3 bases at J, with 22 bases between. This CDR3 has 18 amino acids. In germline, CDR1 is LNHDA, CDR2 SQIVND (reference sequence). The CDR3 loop is CASSTPLATTGYNQPQHF. The CDR3 nucleotides are TGTGCCAGTAGTACCCCCTTAGCTACTACAGGGTACAATCAGCCCCAGCATTTT.

The CDR3 region is CASSPVASTDTQYF. DNA of the CDR3: TGTGCCAGCAGCCCTGTAGCGAGCACAGATACGCAGTATTTT. The chain is built from TRBV28 and TRBJ2-3, with D perhaps TRBD2 (5 bases). V shed 6 bases and J shed 0 bases, with 10 bases lying between them. The CDR3 extends over 14 amino acids. Germline V gene sequence: CDR1 MDHEN, CDR2 SYDVKM. The full variable domain, its missing parts supplied by reference TRBV28 and TRBJ2-3, is DVKVTQSSRYLVKRTGEKVFLECVQDMDHENMFWYRQDPGLGLRLIYFSYDVKMKEKGDIPEGYSVSREKKERFSLILESASTNQTSMYLCASSPVASTDTQYFGPGTRLTVL.

J is TRBJ2-7 and V is TRBV11-2; TRBD2 might be the D (5 bases). Germline CDR1 SGHAT, CDR2 FQNNGV. Trimming shortened V by 5 bases and J by 6 bases, and 23 bases separated the two germline ends. CDR3 length: 16 residues. The CDR3 is CASSRSRNARGGEQYF. For the CDR3, the DNA is TGTGCCAGCAGCCGAAGTCGGAACGCCCGAGGAGGCGAGCAGTACTTC.

This clonotype ranks as large. The genes are TRBV28 and TRBJ2-3; TRBD2 agrees at 10 bases. Germline CDR1 is MDHEN and CDR2 is SYDVKM. V lost 6 bases, J lost 0 bases, and 3 bases stayed unmatched. This CDR3 comprises 15 residues. The CDR3 is CASRLLAGSTDTQYF. The DNA of the CDR3 is TGTGCCAGCAGGCTACTAGCGGGGAGCACAGATACGCAGTATTTT.

The V and J genes are TRBV12-3 or TRBV12-4 and TRBJ2-7, with D perhaps TRBD1 (6 bases). This CDR3 has 12 amino acids. V lost 6 bases, J lost 3 bases, and 9 bases lay in between. CDR3 region: CASRQGHYEQYF. The CDR3 DNA sequence: TGTGCCAGCAGACAGGGCCACTACGAGCAGTACTTC.